This T cell receptor (beta chain) was documented in a study of CD8+ T cells in alopecia areata. This CDR3 is built from 12 residues. The V gene lost 4 bases and the J gene lost 7 bases, with 8 bases spanning the gap. CDR1 is MNHEY and CDR2 is SMNVEV in the germline V gene (reference sequence). Treatment meaning: oral pan-JAK inhibitor, 5-10 mg twice daily. This clone occurred a few times. Sequencing templates came from extracted RNA that was reverse transcribed into cDNA. TCRdb keeps only in-frame clones here, not all; method: immunoSEQ multiplex PCR. The sample contains roughly 70,000 clones, around 30% of which appear only once.

This clonotype was obtained from a human donor with alopecia areata. The chain employs TRBV27 and TRBJ2-4; D is possibly TRBD1 (5 bases). Source: CD8+ T cells sorted from blood, taken at week 4, from a patient treated with tofacitinib. For the CDR3, the DNA is TGTGCCAGCAGTTCGGACAAGAACATTCAGTACTTC. It is translated as CASSSDKNIQYF.